This passage covers 18 T cell receptor beta chains from one sample sequenced in a study of cytotoxic CD8 clonotypes in ibrutinib-treated CLL. This table comes from immunoSEQ multiplex PCR, and its TCRdb copy is limited to in-frame clones, with some not included. The sample contains roughly 76,000 clones, 65% to 85% of which appear only once. The sample was PBMCs, taken at disease progression, from a patient treated with ibrutinib. The receptors originated from a human donor with chronic lymphocytic leukemia.

V usage is TRBV7-5 and J usage is TRBJ2-1; no check of the table's D call, TRBD2, against the DNA was made. TRBV7-5 is tagged as a pseudogene. The CDR3 runs 14 residues. CDR3 sequence reads: CVRSLVSGEAEQFF. In DNA, the CDR3 is TGTGTCAGAAGCTTAGTGTCGGGAGAGGCTGAGCAGTTCTTC.

This clone turned up a few times. This chain uses TRBV19 with TRBJ2-2; 8 nucleotides line up with TRBD1. Losses at the gene ends were 5 bases for V and 4 bases for J; bases not matched to a gene: 3. Germline CDR1 LNHDA, CDR2 SQIVND (reference sequence). The CDR3 contains 14 residues. For the CDR3, the DNA is TGTGCCAGTAGTCAGGACAGGGCCACCGGGGAGCTGTTTTTT. Encoded protein: CASSQDRATGELFF.

The V and J genes are TRBV6-5 and TRBJ1-1, with D hard to call. The CDR3 has 13 amino acids. Trimming removed 6 bases at V and 1 base at J, with 9 bases between. From germline, CDR1 is MNHEY and CDR2 SVGAGI. The CDR3 region is CASSHTTNTEAFF. The CDR3 DNA is TGTGCCAGCAGCCATACGACGAACACTGAAGCTTTCTTT.

This clone was picked up one time. This rearrangement joins TRBV11-3 to TRBJ2-2; TRBD2 matches at 15 bases. Losses at the gene ends were 4 bases for V and 4 bases for J; bases not matched to a gene: 1. Germline V gene lookup returns CDR1 SGHNT and CDR2 YENEEA. The CDR3 consists of 16 residues. CDR3 in DNA: TGTGCCAGCAGCTCGGGACTAGCGGGAGGCACCGGGGAGCTGTTTTTT. Its protein product is CASSSGLAGGTGELFF.

V and J are TRBV6-5 and TRBJ1-1; D remains ambiguous. Germline loops: CDR1 MNHEY, CDR2 SVGAGI. Trimming stripped 0 bases from V and 4 bases from J, with 9 bases between. CDR3 length equals 14 residues. As DNA, the CDR3 is TGTGCCAGCAGTTACTCGCATAAGGTCACTGAAGCTTTCTTT. Residues: CASSYSHKVTEAFF.

The chain joins TRBV10-1 to TRBJ1-1; tentative D call: TRBD1 (5 bases). Trimming removed 3 bases from V and 3 bases from J, with 14 bases in between. CDR1 and CDR2 from the germline V gene are WNHNN and SYGVQD (reference sequence). There are 15 residues in the CDR3. CDR3 sequence reads: CASSDPGGVDTEAFF. The CDR3 coding sequence is TGCGCCAGCAGTGACCCTGGGGGGGTCGACACTGAAGCTTTCTTT.

V usage is TRBV7-9 and J usage is TRBJ1-4; D perhaps matches TRBD1 (5 bases). The germline V and J ends were trimmed by 5 bases and 10 bases, with 11 bases remaining between them. Germline values: CDR1 SEHNR, CDR2 FQNEAQ (reference sequence). CDR3 length equals 12 residues. Here the CDR3 reads CASSPQTGKLFF. Written as DNA, the CDR3 is TGTGCCAGCAGCCCCCAAACAGGAAAACTGTTTTTT.

V is TRBV25-1 and J is TRBJ2-2; D is undetermined. Trimming stripped 3 bases from V and 0 bases from J, with 8 bases between. The CDR3 is 15 amino acids. Germline CDR1 MGHDK, CDR2 SYGVNS. CDR3 nucleotides: TGTGCCAGCAGTGAGTTGTACTCGAACACCGGGGAGCTGTTTTTT. Its translation is CASSELYSNTGELFF.

This chain links TRBV5-1 with TRBJ2-7; 14 bases match TRBD2. The germline V gene has CDR1 SGHRS and CDR2 YFSETQ. The CDR3 runs 14 residues. V lost 4 bases and J lost 12; bases outside the gene matches: 9. CDR3 DNA: TGCGCCAGCAGCCCTCAGACTAGCGGGGGGGCCGTGTACTTC. Protein product: CASSPQTSGGAVYF.

This chain links TRBV7-2 with TRBJ1-4, with 7 positions matching TRBD1. This CDR3 region has 15 residues. Germline CDR1 is SGHTA and CDR2 is FQGNSA. V trimming: 2 bases; J trimming: 5 bases; junction bases outside the gene matches: 5. The DNA of the CDR3 is TGTGCCAGCAGCTTATTCGGGACAGCGAATGAAAAACTGTTTTTT. Amino acids: CASSLFGTANEKLFF.

The rearrangement uses TRBV19 and TRBJ1-5; D unresolved. There are 18 residues in the CDR3. Germline V gene data show CDR1 as LNHDA and CDR2 as SQIVND (reference sequence). The V end was cut by 6 bases, the J end by 0 bases, with 21 bases between. CDR3 in amino acids: CASSPLPGVRYSNQPQHF. CDR3 bases: TGTGCCAGTAGCCCTCTTCCCGGGGTCAGATATAGCAATCAGCCCCAGCATTTT.

The chain links TRBV5-1 to TRBJ2-1; 9 nucleotides align to TRBD2. The V gene end was trimmed by 2 bases and the J gene end by 8 bases; junction bases not matched to a gene: 5. CDR1 is SGHRS and CDR2 is YFSETQ in the germline V gene. The CDR3 is 14 amino acids. In DNA form, the CDR3 reads TGCGCCAGCAGCTTTAGCGGGAGCAGAGATGAGCAGTTCTTC. Protein product: CASSFSGSRDEQFF.

Written as DNA, the CDR3 is TGCGCCAGCAGCCAAGTGGGAGGGAGGATCGGGAGCCCCTACGAGCAGTACTTC. It codes for CASSQVGGRIGSPYEQYF. The chain is built from TRBV4-1 and TRBJ2-7, with TRBD2 identical over 7 bases. After removal of 1 base from V and 2 bases from J, the junction contained 14 bases not matched to a gene. Looked up from germline, CDR1 is MGHRA and CDR2 is YSYEKL. The CDR3 has 18 amino acids.

The chain carries TRBV5-4 and TRBJ2-5; perhaps TRBD1 as D (5 bases). Germline V gene data show CDR1 as SGHNT and CDR2 as YYREEE (reference sequence). The CDR3 runs to 13 residues. Trimming removed 0 bases at V and 3 bases at J, with 6 bases between. In DNA, the CDR3 is TGTGCCAGCAGCTTGGCACAGGAAGAGACCCAGTACTTC. Amino acids: CASSLAQEETQYF.

The genes are TRBV5-4 and TRBJ2-5; perhaps TRBD2 as D (5 bases). Trimming cost V 4 bases and J 5 bases, with 18 bases left between them. The CDR3 covers 15 residues. Germline V CDR1 and CDR2: SGHNT, YYREEE (reference sequence). CDR3 sequence (DNA): TGTGCCAGCAGCCCCGGGGTTACGATTCGTGAGACCCAGTACTTC. It codes for CASSPGVTIRETQYF.

This clone was seen a few times. The rearrangement joins TRBV25-1 to TRBJ2-7; tentative D call: TRBD2 (6 bases). Germline V gene sequence: CDR1 MGHDK, CDR2 SYGVNS. V was clipped by 5 bases and J by 4 bases, with 9 bases between them. The CDR3 is 12 amino acids. The CDR3 loop reads CASSLGRYEQYF. In DNA, the CDR3 is TGTGCCAGCAGTCTAGGGAGGTACGAGCAGTACTTC.

V usage is TRBV5-1 and J usage is TRBJ2-1; 14 bases are a match to TRBD2. The CDR3 runs to 15 residues. The ends lost 4 bases at V and 5 bases at J; junction bases unmatched: 2. Germline V gene data show CDR1 as SGHRS and CDR2 as YFSETQ. The CDR3 DNA follows: TGCGCCAGCAGCCAGACTAGCGGGAGGGACAATGAGCAGTTCTTC. It translates to CASSQTSGRDNEQFF.

The V gene is TRBV6-5, the J gene TRBJ2-7; D might be TRBD1 (6 bases). The CDR3 loop spans 15 amino acids. V lost 0 bases and J 4 bases, leaving 13 bases between the germline ends. CDR1 is MNHEY and CDR2 is SVGAGI in the germline V gene. DNA of the CDR3: TGTGCCAGCAGTTACTCGGCAGGGGTATCTTACGAGCAGTACTTC. This encodes CASSYSAGVSYEQYF.